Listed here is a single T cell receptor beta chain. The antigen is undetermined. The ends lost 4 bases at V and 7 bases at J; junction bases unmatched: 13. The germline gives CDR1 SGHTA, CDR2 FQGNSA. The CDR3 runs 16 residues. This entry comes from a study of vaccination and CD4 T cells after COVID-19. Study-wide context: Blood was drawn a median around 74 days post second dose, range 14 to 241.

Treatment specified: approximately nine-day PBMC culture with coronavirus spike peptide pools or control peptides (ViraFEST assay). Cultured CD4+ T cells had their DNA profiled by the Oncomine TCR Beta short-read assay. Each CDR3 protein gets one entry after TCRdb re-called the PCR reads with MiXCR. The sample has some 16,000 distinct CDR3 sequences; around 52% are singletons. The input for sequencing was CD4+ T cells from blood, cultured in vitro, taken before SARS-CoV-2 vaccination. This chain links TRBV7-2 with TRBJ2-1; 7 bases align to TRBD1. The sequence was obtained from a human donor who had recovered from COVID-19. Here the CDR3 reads CASSSTRQGHLNEQFF. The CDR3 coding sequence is TGTGCCAGCAGCTCCACCCGACAGGGCCATCTTAATGAGCAGTTCTTC.